The sequence of this T cell receptor beta chain was determined in a study of blood T cells in healthy people across ages. General study findings and limits: Roughly linearly, TCR beta diversity per million T cells fell as age increased.

It was with a sample-barcoded 5' primer and a J-beta primer mix that a second PCR of about 7 to 12 cycles was run. From the 5' RACE reads, TCRdb called clonotypes with MiXCR, one entry per CDR3 protein. The sample includes hundreds of thousands of distinct CDR3 sequences, about three fifths of them seen just once. The study drew donors from healthy Caucasian individuals in Russia aged roughly 6 to 100. As for this clonotype: No antigen is known for it.

The J segment lost 6 bases and the V segment lost 4 bases, leaving 11 bases of the junction unmatched. The germline V gene encodes CDR1 MNHEY and CDR2 SVGEGT. This CDR3 spans 15 amino acids. The sequence came from a man younger than 40 in good health. The sequencing sample was made of blood. The chain combines TRBV6-2 or TRBV6-3 with TRBJ2-5; 7 bases are a match to TRBD2. CDR3 region: CASSSLVGGTKTQYF. The CDR3 region has the DNA TGTGCCAGCAGTTCGTTGGTGGGAGGGACCAAGACCCAGTACTTC.